This T cell receptor (beta chain) originates from a study of cytomegalovirus exposure and HLA in healthy donors (dated 2017 in TCRdb). As for the study more broadly: An earlier analysis of several hundred of the donors reported about 290 Gb of sequence data and about 100 million unique TCR beta sequences from some 180 million T cells. The number of typed donors differed by locus: about 620-640 for A, B, C, DRB1 and DQB1; roughly 510 for DQA1; around 610 for DPA1; and about 450 for DPB1. HLA typing covered class I and class II loci at four-digit resolution. Among several hundred genotyped donors of the cohort, an average of around 250,000 unique TCR beta nucleotide sequences was sequenced per donor, of which approximately 18% were non-productive. Of the 398 genotyped donors, around 81% fell in the genetic ancestry cluster associated with self-reported Caucasian donors. A later genetic analysis took genome-wide SNP genotypes for about 65% of the roughly 670 donors and used that subset as a discovery cohort. About 300 gigabases of sequencing data and 80 million or so unique TCR sequences were included in an early release covering over 600 HLA-typed donors. Using immunosequencing, the study profiled T cell repertoires from fewer than 700 subjects and related those repertoires to cytomegalovirus serostatus. Donor age, sex, ethnicity and CMV serostatus were compiled alongside the repertoire data. In the later analysis, no new phenotypic data were used to find candidate immune exposures; instead, reliance was placed on TCR beta sequences and their occurrence across donors. An earlier analysis of fewer than 700 of the donors applied high-throughput TCR beta sequencing to assess whether each TCR beta V gene segment acted as functional or pseudogenic. To predict cytomegalovirus infection status, the study combined high-throughput TCR immunosequencing, statistical association of individual TCRs with disease status, and machine learning. A later analysis re-analyzed previously published TCR beta repertoires from roughly 690 donors and added high-resolution HLA genotyping to study TCR occurrence patterns. Roughly 5 DR-DQ haplotypes were handled as single units for association and clustering, since linkage in the cohort was strong. The study aimed to test whether cataloging public T cell receptors could reveal signatures of past pathogen exposure. All discovery cohort repertoires had been generated using a single sequencing platform. Besides the first cohort of hundreds of subjects, a separate validation cohort made up of 120 different subjects was used.

The study at large found these results: Only TCR beta chains were sequenced in this cohort, and the absence of alpha or paired-chain data limited detectable features. At a false discovery rate of 0.05, a later analysis linked about 17,000 TCR beta sequences to specific HLA alleles. A later analysis reported that several top co-occurrence clusters appeared linked to parvovirus B19, influenza, CMV and Epstein-Barr virus. Immune exposure information for the cohort was limited to CMV serostatus. A later analysis found that TCR association rates varied across HLA loci, with DRB1 alleles showing the most associated TCRs and HLA-C alleles the fewest. Strong co-occurrence of HLA alleles, especially DR and DQ, made assigning TCR associations to individual alleles difficult. According to the authors, the approach could potentially be generalized to other disease states and immunological phenotypes. Compared with equally common non-associated chains, HLA-associated TCR beta chains in a later analysis were more clonally expanded and had lower generation probabilities. Over 15 rarely observed V segments, including chromosome 9 orphons, were excluded from the earlier analysis of about 500 of the donors because counts were too low. While some public TCRs were present in many individuals, most TCR sequences turned up only very rarely across donors. Because HLA typing was missing for some donors at each locus, association tests included only the typed subset. According to a later genetic analysis, donors in an Asian-associated ancestry cluster had fewer N-insertions in productive TCRs than the approximately 670-donor mean. Most CMV-associated TCR beta chains appeared to be HLA-restricted in a later analysis, and the HLA associations seemed to be driven largely by CMV exposure. A total of some 180 TCR beta chains were listed by the study as associated with cytomegalovirus. Roughly uniform sequencing depth across donors was assumed in presence/absence analyses, although this assumption may not hold. An earlier analysis of approximately 530 of the donors showed that most TCR beta V segments appeared in productive rearrangements either about 87% or about 30% of the time, which broadly matched IMGT annotations. Correlated functional status among segregating V segments might reflect linkage disequilibrium, but an unknown experimental factor could not be ruled out. The sequencing pipeline was judged likely to have produced a cluster of highly shared sequence variants as a technical artifact. The classifier was reported to diagnose cytomegalovirus status with high specificity and sensitivity in both the original cohort and the validation cohort. A later genetic analysis associated a missense DCLRE1C variant with V-gene and J-gene trimming of TCR beta chains, and an independent cohort replicated the association. A further reported finding was that TCR beta sequences accurately predicted the HLA-A and HLA-B alleles for most subjects in the first cohort. A few of the identified cytomegalovirus-associated TCR beta chains were confirmed in vitro to be specific for cytomegalovirus antigens.

Preparation of the library involved the immunoSEQ multiplex PCR assay. The multiplex PCR relied on a mix of 60 forward primers for TCR Vbeta segments and 13 reverse primers for TCR Jbeta segments. The CDR3 region of rearranged TCR beta genes was amplified from genomic DNA by a multiplex PCR assay. Amplified TCR beta libraries were sequenced as 87-base-pair reads on the Illumina HiSeq System. In the source study's methods: A later analysis tallied around 80 million unique TCR beta chains across the 600 to 700 repertoires, and approximately 12 million of those chains were shared by two or more donors. A nearest-neighbor algorithm error-corrected the raw reads and collapsed the reads into unique sequences, merging closely related sequences to remove PCR and sequencing errors. Alignment of CDR3 sequences to IMGT reference sequences was used to assign V, D and J gene segments. Each retained sequence needed at least a six-nucleotide match to both a V gene segment and a J gene segment. Rearrangements were classified as productive when the CDR3 lacked stop codons and remained in frame with V and J, and all other rearrangements were classified as non-productive. CDR3 was defined by IMGT convention, running from the second conserved V-encoded cysteine to the conserved J-encoded phenylalanine. The earlier analysis of roughly 590 of the donors excluded sequences that lacked an unambiguous match to a single V gene segment. An earlier analysis of a few hundred of the donors classified V segments as functional when productive rearrangements were above 56.7% and as segregating when the standard deviation between donors was above 5%. A statistical classification framework was built to diagnose cytomegalovirus status from the catalog of TCR beta chain sequences. In a later analysis, TCR nucleotide sequences were compared against IMGT/GENE-DB human TR gene sequences so that V and J genes could be assigned. A later analysis assigned CDR3 sequences and most-parsimonious VDJ recombination scenarios with the TCRdist pipeline. A later analysis defined each TCR beta chain by its CDR3 amino acid sequence plus V-gene family, and excluded reads lacking a unique V-gene family. To address suspected cross-contamination and a sequencing artifact, a later analysis removed 592 highly shared, low-generation-probability nucleotide sequences. In a later analysis, a clonal expansion index was calculated for each public chain from normalized within-repertoire ranks of inferred template counts. A later analysis computed generation probabilities with a VDJ recombination model fitted to out-of-frame rearrangements, and checked the results against IGoR. Hypergeometric tests were used in a later analysis to score TCR-TCR, TCR-HLA and TCR-CMV co-occurrence, with a repertoire-size bias correction applied to the TCR pairs. A later analysis estimated false discovery rates by permuting HLA or CMV assignments 20 times. In a later analysis, co-occurring TCRs were grouped with DBSCAN, and TCRdist sequence similarity was added when clustering was performed within HLA-allele-positive subsets. For co-occurrence clustering, repertoires with fewer than 30,000 or more than 120,000 public chains were excluded, along with 4 to 6 repertoires with anomalous nucleotide sharing. Sourced from immuneACCESS, this table was stored by TCRdb with only in-frame sequences that have V and J called. A share of the clones is absent; for the studies checked, an unresolved V gene accounts for under half, and the remainder has no known explanation. The DNA was the basis for D and trimming; V, J and clone size are from that table. For this sample the table gives 100,000 to 150,000 clones, of which over 70% were detected only once. The ten largest clones take up over 2.5% of the sample.

In the case of this clone: It lacks a known antigen. Qualities for individual bases were not recorded, and no much larger clone is one base off.

The cohort was made up of about 610 healthy bone marrow donors. At the time of sampling, every cohort member was nominally healthy, though immune exposures that went unrecorded were likely present. The donor was CMV seronegative and was included in the group of a few hundred seronegative cohort members. A peripheral blood sample was collected from each donor, and TCR beta sequencing was performed on peripheral blood mononuclear cells. The Qiagen DNeasy Blood Extraction Kit was used to extract genomic DNA from the blood cell samples. The TCR sequence derives from a woman aged 45-65 years in good health and CMV-seronegative. Sequenced material: PBMCs.

The nucleotide sequence is TGTGCCAGCAGTTTATTGTCAGGCTACGAGCAGTACTTC. Its amino acids are CASSLLSGYEQYF. In this chain, TRBV27 is recombined with TRBJ2-5; the D gene is not confidently resolved. The closer fit of TRBJ2-7 to the DNA end suggests the J call may be wrong. The CDR3 spans 13 residues, from the cysteine through the phenylalanine. Only CDR3 DNA is held: 39 bases, read in frame from base 1. The germline V gene (reference sequence) specifies MNHEY as CDR1 and SMNVEV as CDR2.